Listed here are 26 T cell receptor beta chains from one sample, sequenced in a study of cytomegalovirus exposure and HLA in healthy donors. The PCR was carried out with 60 Vbeta primers and 13 Jbeta primers. Clones were read by immunoSEQ multiplex PCR, and TCRdb kept only the in-frame ones, dropping some. The data show approximately 130,000 clones, around 82% seen once. Specimen: PBMCs. The receptors were sampled from a boy between 5 and 17 years old in good health and CMV-seronegative.

The chain couples TRBV5-1 to TRBJ2-2; TRBD2 matches at 10 bases. Germline assignment: CDR1 SGHRS and CDR2 YFSETQ. The CDR3 consists of 17 residues. The V and J ends lost 3 bases and 1 base, in that order; junction bases with no gene match: 6. CDR3 nucleotide sequence: TGCGCCAGCAGCTACTCTATAGCGGGGGGGAACACCGGGGAGCTGTTTTTT. Translation: CASSYSIAGGNTGELFF.

The chain combines TRBV4-2 with TRBJ2-1; no reliable D call. V gave up 2 bases and J gave up 8 bases, with 10 bases separating them. CDR1 is LGHNA and CDR2 is YNFKEQ in the germline V gene. The CDR3 totals 13 residues. This CDR3 is CASSQYPRDEQFF. The CDR3 DNA follows: TGTGCCAGCAGCCAATACCCGCGCGATGAGCAGTTCTTC.

This chain joins TRBV6-1 and TRBJ1-5; D is unclear. CDR3 size: 13 residues. The germline gives CDR1 MNHNS, CDR2 SASEGT. Trimming took 8 bases from V and 5 from J, leaving 13 bases between them. The CDR3 nucleotides read TGTGCCAGCCAACTTGCGGGTGATCAGCCCCAGCATTTT. Its protein is CASQLAGDQPQHF.

The V and J genes are TRBV25-1 and TRBJ2-3; maybe TRBD2 (6 bases). With 4 bases removed from V and 4 bases from J, the gap between germline ends came to 18 bases. This CDR3 is built from 16 residues. CDR1 MGHDK and CDR2 SYGVNS come from the germline V gene. CDR3 bases: TGTGCCAGCAGTGGCCCCATGGGCAGGGAGGCAGATACGCAGTATTTT. Amino acids: CASSGPMGREADTQYF.

J is TRBJ2-7 and V is TRBV15; 9 bases are shared with TRBD2. The V segment lost 3 bases and the J segment 1 base; nucleotides outside the gene matches: 4. In germline, CDR1 is LNHNV, CDR2 YYDKDF (reference sequence). The CDR3 spans 15 residues. The chain's CDR3 is CATSRALAGSYEQYF. For the CDR3, the DNA is TGTGCCACCAGCAGGGCGCTAGCGGGGTCCTACGAGCAGTACTTC.

The chain combines TRBV27 with TRBJ2-7; TRBD1 aligns across 8 bases. The CDR3 runs 14 residues. CDR1 is MNHEY and CDR2 is SMNVEV in the germline V gene (reference sequence). V dropped 6 bases and J dropped 4; count of bases not matched to a gene: 8. Written as DNA, the CDR3 is TGTGCCAGCAGGGCCGGGACAGGAGGGTACGAGCAGTACTTC. This encodes CASRAGTGGYEQYF.

V and J are TRBV6-4 and TRBJ2-2, with TRBD2 identical over 7 bases. The CDR3 runs 13 residues. The V gene's germline CDR1 is MRHNA and CDR2 SNTAGT. J was trimmed by 4 bases and V by 4 bases; bases with no gene match: 0. Here the CDR3 reads CASSGTSTGELFF. As DNA, the CDR3 is TGTGCCAGCAGTGGGACTAGCACCGGGGAGCTGTTTTTT.

The J gene is TRBJ1-1, the V gene TRBV7-6; D might be TRBD1 (5 bases). The CDR3 has 14 residues. V was cut by 1 base and J by 0 bases, with 6 bases left in between. CDR1 and CDR2 (germline): SGHVS, FNYEAQ. CDR3 DNA: TGTGCCAGCAGCTTAGGACAGATGAACACTGAAGCTTTCTTT. Its translation: CASSLGQMNTEAFF.

The chain recombines TRBV11-3 with TRBJ2-3, with D perhaps matching TRBD1 (6 bases). The CDR3 is made up of 18 amino acids. Germline V gene data show CDR1 as SGHNT and CDR2 as YENEEA. V lost 4 bases and J lost 2, with 22 bases in between. This CDR3 is CASSSPSPDRSYTDTQYF. In DNA, the CDR3 is TGTGCCAGCAGCTCGCCGAGCCCGGACAGATCTTACACAGATACGCAGTATTTT.

The gene calls are TRBV6-5 and TRBJ2-3; 13 nucleotides agree with TRBD2. The V segment lost 6 bases and the J segment 6 bases; nucleotides outside the gene matches: 6. The germline V gene has CDR1 MNHEY and CDR2 SVGAGI. The length of the CDR3 is 15 residues. CDR3 sequence (DNA): TGTGCCAGCAGCCCACTAGCGGGGGGGATGGATACGCAGTATTTT. Amino acids: CASSPLAGGMDTQYF.

The rearrangement links TRBV11-1 to TRBJ2-5; weak D call: TRBD2 (6 bases). Trimming removed 7 bases at V and 2 bases at J, with 8 bases between. CDR1 and CDR2 (germline): SGHAT, FQDESV (reference sequence). CDR3 size: 12 residues. The CDR3 DNA reads TGTGCCAGCAAGAGCGGGCAAGAGACCCAGTACTTC. This codes for CASKSGQETQYF.

V and J are TRBV25-1 and TRBJ1-5; D unresolved. The V end lost 0 bases, the J end lost 4 bases, and 7 bases lay between the germline ends. CDR3 length: 14 amino acids. Looked up from germline, CDR1 is MGHDK and CDR2 is SYGVNS. The CDR3 loop reads CASSEYGINQPQHF. The CDR3 nucleotides read TGTGCCAGCAGTGAATATGGCATAAATCAGCCCCAGCATTTT.

This sequence joins TRBV7-3 and TRBJ2-2; 13 bases match TRBD2. Germline values: CDR1 SGHTA, CDR2 FQGTGA. Losses at the gene ends were 4 bases for V and 8 bases for J; bases not matched to a gene: 7. The length of the CDR3 is 16 residues. The CDR3 nucleotides are TGTGCCAGCAGCTCGGGACTAGCGGGATTATCGGGGGAGCTGTTTTTT. As protein: CASSSGLAGLSGELFF.

This clone was detected only once. The chain links TRBV5-4 to TRBJ2-2, with a weak D call TRBD2 (5 bases). Germline CDR1 and CDR2: SGHNT and YYREEE (reference sequence). This CDR3 has 15 amino acids. The V gene lost 4 bases and the J gene lost 4 bases, with 14 bases spanning the gap. This CDR3 is CASSPRGSSTGELFF. DNA for the CDR3: TGTGCCAGCAGCCCAAGAGGGTCGAGCACCGGGGAGCTGTTTTTT.

CDR3 residues: CASSVTSTSTDTQYF. Written as DNA, the CDR3 is TGCGCCAGCAGCGTGACTAGCACGAGCACAGATACGCAGTATTTT. The V gene is TRBV5-1, the J gene TRBJ2-3, with TRBD2 matching over 7 bases. Germline V gene data show CDR1 as SGHRS and CDR2 as YFSETQ. This CDR3 is built from 15 residues. Germline trimming cut 4 bases from V and 0 bases from J; bases unmatched to any gene: 5.

The count of this clone is one. At one end, the junction sequence differs from germline, possibly due to a read error. J is TRBJ1-6 and V is TRBV5-4; the D is unclear. The length of the CDR3 is 12 residues. Germline CDR1 is SGHNT and CDR2 is YYREEE (reference sequence). CDR3 in DNA: TGTGCCAGCAGCTTGAAAAATGAGGCTGAGTACTTT. This sequence encodes CASSLKNEAEYF.

This clone was recorded a few times. CDR3 amino acids: CASSESTREKLFF. For the CDR3, the DNA is TGCGCCAGCAGTGAGTCGACAAGGGAAAAACTGTTTTTT. The J gene is TRBJ1-4, the V gene TRBV10-2; no definite D call. The CDR3 sequence is 13 residues long. Trimming stripped 0 bases from V and 8 bases from J, with 7 bases between. From germline, CDR1 is WSHSY and CDR2 SAAADI.

For the CDR3, the DNA is TGTGCCAGCAGTGACTCGGCGGGAAGCTCCTACGAGCAGTACTTC. Its protein product is CASSDSAGSSYEQYF. The rearrangement uses TRBV2 and TRBJ2-7; maybe TRBD2 (6 bases). The ends were cut back, 3 bases at V and 0 bases at J, with 12 bases in the middle. The germline gives CDR1 SNHLY, CDR2 FYNNEI. This CDR3 spans 15 amino acids.

The sample holds a few counts of this clone. This chain connects TRBV7-2 to TRBJ2-7; TRBD2 aligns across 11 bases. CDR1 is SGHTA and CDR2 is FQGNSA in the germline V gene. Trimming cost V 4 bases and J 5 bases; bases outside gene matches: 4. CDR3 length equals 14 residues. The CDR3, as DNA: TGTGCCAGCAGCTATAGCGGGGGGGTCAACGAGCAGTACTTC. It translates to CASSYSGGVNEQYF.

The V and J genes are TRBV19 and TRBJ2-1; D may be TRBD2 (6 bases). V was pared by 4 bases and J by 4 bases, with 11 bases between. The CDR3 length is 14 residues. Germline CDR1 LNHDA, CDR2 SQIVND (reference sequence). This chain's CDR3 is CASSTGTLYNEQFF. As DNA, the CDR3 is TGTGCCAGTAGTACCGGGACTCTTTACAATGAGCAGTTCTTC.

This chain uses TRBV29-1 with TRBJ1-1; D is unclear. This CDR3 spans 15 amino acids. Per the germline V gene, CDR1 is SQVTM and CDR2 is ANQGSEA. The V end lost 7 bases, the J end lost 1 base, and 19 bases lay between the germline ends. This CDR3 is CSADPVGFRNTEAFF. The DNA for the CDR3 is TGCAGCGCGGATCCCGTGGGCTTCAGGAACACTGAAGCTTTCTTT.

J is TRBJ2-7 and V is TRBV15; TRBD2 is a possible D gene (5 bases). Germline lookup yields CDR1 LNHNV and CDR2 YYDKDF (reference sequence). CDR3 length: 15 amino acids. V lost 0 bases, J lost 0 bases, and 9 bases lay in between. The CDR3 is CATSRDGEGSYEQYF. CDR3 coding DNA: TGTGCCACCAGCAGAGATGGAGAGGGCTCCTACGAGCAGTACTTC.

This clone was counted a single time. The chain joins TRBV7-9 to TRBJ1-3; no clear D. Trimming removed 3 bases at V and 0 bases at J, with 12 bases between. Germline-derived CDR1 and CDR2 are SEHNR and FQNEAQ (reference sequence). This CDR3 region has 16 residues. The CDR3 is CASSFFGRSSGNTIYF. CDR3 DNA: TGTGCCAGCAGCTTTTTCGGTAGGAGCTCTGGAAACACCATATATTTT.

This rearrangement joins TRBV2 to TRBJ2-1; 8 bases fit TRBD1. The V gene end was trimmed by 8 bases and the J gene end by 6 bases; junction bases not matched to a gene: 9. The CDR3 totals 14 residues. The germline V gene encodes CDR1 SNHLY and CDR2 FYNNEI. CDR3 residues: CASRPHRGSNEQFF. The CDR3 bases are TGTGCCAGCCGACCCCACAGGGGGAGCAATGAGCAGTTCTTC.

The chain has TRBV7-9 and TRBJ1-2; no firm D call. V lost 5 bases and J lost 2, with 15 bases in between. CDR3 length equals 15 residues. Germline-derived CDR1 and CDR2 are SEHNR and FQNEAQ (reference sequence). The CDR3 DNA reads TGTGCCAGCAGCCCCAATTTGGCTCACAACTATGGCTACACCTTC. Translated: CASSPNLAHNYGYTF.

This clone was picked up one time. The V and J genes are TRBV4-2 and TRBJ2-5; D is perhaps TRBD2 (6 bases). Germline V CDR1 and CDR2: LGHNA, YNFKEQ. The CDR3 has 15 residues. Trimming took 1 base from V and 5 from J, leaving 14 bases between them. CDR3 DNA sequence: TGTGCCAGCAGCCAAGTAAAGCGGGCGGACGAGACCCAGTACTTC. It specifies CASSQVKRADETQYF.